These 14 T cell receptor beta chains came from one sample sequenced in a study of graft-versus-host responses after intestinal transplantation. No antigen is known for these receptors. This table comes from immunoSEQ multiplex PCR, and its TCRdb copy is limited to in-frame clones, with some not included. The table shows about 85,000 clones, with more than 85% occurring only once. The sequencing used unstimulated CD8+ T cells sorted from spleen or lymph node cells, collected before transplant. The origin of the receptors is a human donor who was the organ donor for an intestinal transplant.

This chain links TRBV7-9 with TRBJ2-1; D gene ambiguous. The ends were cut back, 2 bases at V and 7 bases at J, with 6 bases in the middle. The germline V gene encodes CDR1 SEHNR and CDR2 FQNEAQ (reference sequence). The CDR3 consists of 12 residues. CDR3 loop: CASSLYSNEQFF. The CDR3 DNA reads as TGTGCCAGCAGCTTATACTCTAATGAGCAGTTCTTC. Variable domain in full (rest from reference TRBV7-9 and TRBJ2-1): DTGVSQNPRHKITKRGQNVTFRCDPISEHNRLYWYRQTLGQGPEFLTYFQNEAQLEKSRLLSDRFSAERPKGSFSTLEIQRTEQGDSAMYLCASSLYSNEQFFGPGTRLTVL.

The DNA of the CDR3 is TGTGCCAGCAGCACCGGGACAGAGGTCATCTACGAGCAGTACTTC. Amino acids: CASSTGTEVIYEQYF. The rearrangement joins TRBV7-2 to TRBJ2-5, with 7 bases that match TRBD1. TRBJ2-7 matches the DNA end more closely, so the J call is doubtful. The CDR3 consists of 15 residues. The germline V gene has CDR1 SGHTA and CDR2 FQGNSA.

The rearrangement uses TRBV7-7 and TRBJ1-2; possible D gene TRBD1, 6 bases. The CDR3 contains 18 residues. Germline V gene sequence: CDR1 SSHAT, CDR2 FNYEAQ (reference sequence). The V gene lost 5 bases and the J gene lost 0 bases, with 22 bases spanning the gap. Here the CDR3 DNA reads TGTGCCAGCAGCCGCCCGGGGGACGGAGGGGGATCTAACTATGGCTACACCTTC. It yields the protein CASSRPGDGGGSNYGYTF.

The chain couples TRBV5-4 to TRBJ2-7, with TRBD1 matching 9 bases. V lost 3 bases, J lost 6 bases, and 4 bases stayed unmatched. CDR1 is SGHNT, CDR2 YYREEE, per germline (reference sequence). This CDR3 has 13 amino acids. CDR3 bases: TGTGCCAGCAGCTCTGGGACAGGGAGCGAGCAGTACTTC. Translation: CASSSGTGSEQYF.

V is TRBV11-2 and J is TRBJ1-2, with D hard to call. CDR1 and CDR2 from the germline V gene are SGHAT and FQNNGV. This CDR3 has 14 residues. The V gene lost 5 bases and the J gene lost 0 bases, with 10 bases spanning the gap. CDR3: CASSPHVTNYGYTF. For the CDR3, the DNA is TGTGCCAGCAGCCCCCACGTAACTAACTATGGCTACACCTTC.

The chain couples TRBV30 to TRBJ2-2, with D perhaps matching TRBD2 (6 bases). The V gene lost 2 bases and the J gene lost 8 bases, with 9 bases spanning the gap. Per the germline V gene, CDR1 is GTSNPN and CDR2 is SVGIG (reference sequence). This CDR3 comprises 12 residues. The DNA of the CDR3 is TGTGCCTGGAGTCCCGGGGGAGGGGAGCTGTTTTTT. Translated, it gives CAWSPGGGELFF.

Concerning this clone itself: As the CDR3 is not closed by the conserved phenylalanine or tryptophan, this likely results from a read error. The V gene is TRBV5-1, the J gene TRBJ2-7; D may correspond to TRBD1 or TRBD2 (5 bases each). Germline V gene data show CDR1 as SGHRS and CDR2 as YFSETQ. This CDR3 contains 18 residues. Trimming stripped 3 bases from V and 2 bases from J, with 24 bases between. The CDR3 nucleotides are TGCGCCAGCAGCTCTCAAGAGAGGGGCCTCCCTGTACCCTACGAGCAGTACTGC. Translated: CASSSQERGLPVPYEQYC.

This clone appeared once. V and J are TRBV6-5 and TRBJ2-7; no clear D gene. The germline gives CDR1 MNHEY, CDR2 SVGAGI. The CDR3 totals 13 residues. Trimming removed 5 bases from V and 2 bases from J, with 10 bases in between. The CDR3 DNA reads as TGTGCCAGCAGTGCCGCCAGTACCTACGAGCAGTACTTC. Protein product: CASSAASTYEQYF.

In this sample, this clone turned up a few times. V gene TRBV25-1 combines with J gene TRBJ2-1; D possibly corresponds to TRBD2 (5 bases). CDR3 length equals 16 residues. CDR1 is MGHDK, CDR2 SYGVNS, per germline. V was clipped by 10 bases and J by 5 bases, with 24 bases between them. In nucleotides, the CDR3 is TGTGCCACCTCAACGGGAATTTTGGCTCCTAACAATGAGCAGTTCTTC. It translates to CATSTGILAPNNEQFF.

This clone showed up just once. The junction does not match germline at one end; this may be a read error. V usage is TRBV5-6 and J usage is TRBJ1-1, with 9 positions matching TRBD1. The germline CDR1 and CDR2 sequences are SGHDT and YYEEEE. CDR3 length: 15 amino acids. CDR3 loop: CASSLGGTGNAEAFF. The CDR3 DNA reads TGTGCCAGCAGCTTGGGAGGGACAGGGAACGCTGAAGCTTTCTTT. Combining the CDR3 with reference TRBV5-6 and TRBJ1-1 gives the whole variable domain DAGVTQSPTHLIKTRGQQVTLRCSPKSGHDTVSWYQQALGQGPQFIFQYYEEEERQRGNFPDRFSGHQFPNYSSELNVNALLLGDSALYLCASSLGGTGNAEAFFGQGTRLTVV.

V and J are TRBV9 and TRBJ1-3; no firm D call. The length of the CDR3 is 17 residues. From germline, CDR1 is SGDLS and CDR2 YYNGEE. V was clipped by 4 bases and J by 0 bases, with 17 bases between them. CDR3 in amino acids: CASSPRRGAPSGNTIYF. The CDR3 DNA reads TGTGCCAGCAGCCCGCGACGGGGAGCCCCCTCTGGAAACACCATATATTTT.

The chain links TRBV30 to TRBJ2-5; D not resolved. Between the trimmed V and J ends, which lost 1 base and 5 bases, there was a span of 14 bases. The germline CDR1 and CDR2 sequences are GTSNPN and SVGIG (reference sequence). The CDR3 is 14 residues long. Here the CDR3 reads CAWSAPSSPETQYF. DNA for the CDR3: TGTGCCTGGAGTGCCCCCTCGTCCCCCGAGACCCAGTACTTC. Complete variable domain (other parts from reference TRBV30 and TRBJ2-5): SQTIHQWPATLVQPVGSPLSLECTVEGTSNPNLYWYRQAAGRGLQLLFYSVGIGQISSEVPQNLSASRPQDRQFILSSKKLLLSDSGFYLCAWSAPSSPETQYFGPGTRLLVL.

This chain uses TRBV5-1 with TRBJ2-2, with unresolved D. Trimming stripped 2 bases from V and 6 bases from J, with 2 bases between. This CDR3 is 11 amino acids long. Germline V gene sequence: CDR1 SGHRS, CDR2 YFSETQ. The CDR3 region has the DNA TGCGCCAGCAGCTTTTCCGGGGAGCTGTTTTTT. Amino acids: CASSFSGELFF. Based on the CDR3 plus reference TRBV5-1 and TRBJ2-2, the full variable domain is KAGVTQTPRYLIKTRGQQVTLSCSPISGHRSVSWYQQTPGQGLQFLFEYFSETQRNKGNFPGRFSGRQFSNSRSEMNVSTLELGDSALYLCASSFSGELFFGEGSRLTVL.

The chain is built from TRBV18 and TRBJ2-1; possible D gene TRBD1, 6 bases. This CDR3 has 14 amino acids. With 3 bases removed from V and 4 bases from J, the gap between germline ends came to 10 bases. The germline V gene has CDR1 KGHSH and CDR2 LQKENI. As DNA, the CDR3 is TGTGCCAGCTCACCGGATACAGGGTACAATGAGCAGTTCTTC. Its translation is CASSPDTGYNEQFF.